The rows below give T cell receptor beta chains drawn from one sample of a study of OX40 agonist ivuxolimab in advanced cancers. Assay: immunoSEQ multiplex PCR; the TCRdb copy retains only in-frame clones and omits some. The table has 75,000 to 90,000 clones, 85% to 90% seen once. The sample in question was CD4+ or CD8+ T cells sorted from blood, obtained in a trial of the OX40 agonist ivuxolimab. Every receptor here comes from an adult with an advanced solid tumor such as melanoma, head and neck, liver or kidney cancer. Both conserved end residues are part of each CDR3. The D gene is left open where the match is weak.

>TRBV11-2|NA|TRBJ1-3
CASSSGFGNTIYF
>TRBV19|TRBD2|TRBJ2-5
CASSNLAGVQETQYF
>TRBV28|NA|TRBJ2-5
CASITSLGGETQYF
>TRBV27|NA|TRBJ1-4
CASSFVGTTITNEKLFF
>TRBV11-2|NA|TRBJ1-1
CASSLGRTGFGTEAFF
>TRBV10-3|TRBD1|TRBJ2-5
CATQGGDRDQETQYF
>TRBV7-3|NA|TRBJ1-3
CASSPDSGNTIYF
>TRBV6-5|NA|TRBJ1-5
CASSPYPGIDQPQHF
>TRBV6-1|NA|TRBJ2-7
CASSRTQGEQYF
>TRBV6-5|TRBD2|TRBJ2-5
CASGLAGDETQYF
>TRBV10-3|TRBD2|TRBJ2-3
CAIRFGGLAGLTDTQYF
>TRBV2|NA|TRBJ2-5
CASSSSTLSGGTQYF
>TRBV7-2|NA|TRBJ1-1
CASSYRYRGGRTEAFF
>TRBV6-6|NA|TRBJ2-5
CASSYSESIEETQYF
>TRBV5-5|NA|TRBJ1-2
CASSLEQALRGYTF
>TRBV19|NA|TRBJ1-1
CASSMRQNTEAFF
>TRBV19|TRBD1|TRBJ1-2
CASSGRQGGMSYTF
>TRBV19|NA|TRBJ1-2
CASLQGPPNYGYTF
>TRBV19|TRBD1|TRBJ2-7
CASSPGQGVYEQYF
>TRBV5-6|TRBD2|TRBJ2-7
CASSLEAQSIARGEQYF
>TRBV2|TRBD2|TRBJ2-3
CASSERLAIWDTQYF
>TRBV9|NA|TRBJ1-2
CASSLVSEGYTF
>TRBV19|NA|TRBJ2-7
CASSTHSGESYEQYF
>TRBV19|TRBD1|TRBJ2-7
CASSTSRHRGTYEQYF
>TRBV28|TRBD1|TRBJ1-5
CASSLVQGGNQPQHF
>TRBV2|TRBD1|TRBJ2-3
CASSTGGTDTQYF
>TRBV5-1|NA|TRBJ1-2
CASRISSGADYGYTF
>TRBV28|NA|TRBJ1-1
CASSRQYTEAFF
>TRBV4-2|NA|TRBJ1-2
CASSRSGTVNYGYTF
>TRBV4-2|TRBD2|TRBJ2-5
CASSQKWLAGALETQYF
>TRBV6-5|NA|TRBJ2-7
CASSWRGGTYEQYF
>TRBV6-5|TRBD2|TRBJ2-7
CASSYSTTSGGGKQYF
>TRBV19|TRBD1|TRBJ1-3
CASTGDRRNTIYF
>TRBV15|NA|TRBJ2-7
CATSPRPTNKYEQYF
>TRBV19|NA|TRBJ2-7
CASSFDSQLSYEQYF
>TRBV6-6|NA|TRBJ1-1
CASFRSAEAFF
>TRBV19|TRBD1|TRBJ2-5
CASSIGGTGGGETQYF
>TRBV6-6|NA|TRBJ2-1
CASSSLGRIYNEQFF
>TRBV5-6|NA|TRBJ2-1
CATSPSWGNEQFF
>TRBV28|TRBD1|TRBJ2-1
CASSKRRQGYEQFF
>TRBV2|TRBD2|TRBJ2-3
CASSEAVTSGPFGDTQYF
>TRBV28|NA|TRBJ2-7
CASSYLSYEQYF
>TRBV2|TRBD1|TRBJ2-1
CASRMGQGFYNEQFF
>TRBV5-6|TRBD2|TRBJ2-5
CASRGGTSGIETQYF